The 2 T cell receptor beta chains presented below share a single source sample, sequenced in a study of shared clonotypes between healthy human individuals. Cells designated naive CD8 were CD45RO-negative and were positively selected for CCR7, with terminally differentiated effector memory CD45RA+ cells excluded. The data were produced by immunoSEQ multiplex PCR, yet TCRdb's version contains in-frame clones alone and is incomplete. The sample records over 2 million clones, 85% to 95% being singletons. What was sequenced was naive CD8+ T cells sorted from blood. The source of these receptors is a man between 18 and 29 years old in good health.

The CDR3 region is CASSQDSPTDTQYF. In DNA form, the CDR3 reads TGCGCCAGCAGCCAAGATTCCCCCACAGATACGCAGTATTTT. The V call is TRBV4-1, the J call TRBJ2-3; D is unresolved. Germline V CDR1 and CDR2: MGHRA, YSYEKL. Trimming took off 0 bases at V and 2 bases at J, with 6 bases between the two ends. The CDR3 spans 14 residues.

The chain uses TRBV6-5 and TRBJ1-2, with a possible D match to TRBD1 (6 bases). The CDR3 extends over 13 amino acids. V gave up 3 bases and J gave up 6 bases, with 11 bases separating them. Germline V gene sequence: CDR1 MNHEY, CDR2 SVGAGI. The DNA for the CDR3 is TGTGCCAGCAGTTATCGGGGGCTTGATGGCTACACCTTC. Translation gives CASSYRGLDGYTF.